Reported below is one T cell receptor beta chain. Its antigen is currently not known. Base qualities are not at hand, and no much larger clone is one base apart. This record comes from a study of cytomegalovirus exposure and HLA in healthy donors (dated by TCRdb to 2015 to 2018). Regarding the study in general: In an earlier analysis of some 610 of the donors, approximately 260 Gb of sequence data and 100 million or so unique TCR beta sequences from about 179 million T cells were reported. To predict cytomegalovirus infection status, the study combined high-throughput TCR immunosequencing, statistical association of individual TCRs with disease status, and machine learning. In a later genetic analysis, genome-wide SNP genotypes for about 55% of the roughly 700 donors were used, and that subset was treated as a discovery cohort. Roughly 290 gigabases of sequencing data and around 80 million unique TCR sequences made up an early release that covered some 640 HLA-typed donors. On average, around 240,000 unique TCR beta nucleotide sequences were sequenced per donor among 350 to 400 genotyped donors of the cohort, with 15% to 20% of those sequences being non-productive. Of the roughly 400 genotyped donors, approximately 81% were placed in the genetic ancestry cluster associated with self-reported Caucasian donors. The aim of the study was to test whether cataloging public T cell receptors could identify signatures of past pathogen exposure. In addition to the first cohort of approximately 650 subjects, a separate validation cohort of approximately 130 different subjects was used. Typing coverage differed by locus: A, B, C, DRB1 and DQB1 were typed in about 629-640 donors, DQA1 in around 500, DPA1 in 600 to 610, and DPB1 in around 440. The T cell repertoires of 700 or so subjects were profiled by immunosequencing and related to cytomegalovirus serostatus. HLA typing included class I and class II loci at four-digit resolution. To decide whether each TCR beta V gene segment behaved as functional or pseudogenic, an earlier analysis of over 500 of the donors relied on high-throughput TCR beta sequencing. To study patterns of TCR occurrence, a later analysis re-analyzed previously published TCR beta repertoires from 550 to 800 donors and added high-resolution HLA genotyping. Because of strong linkage in the cohort, five DR-DQ haplotypes were treated as single units for association and clustering. All discovery cohort repertoires had been generated on a single sequencing platform. Rather than drawing on any new phenotypic data, the later analysis identified candidate immune exposures from TCR beta sequences and the way those sequences occurred across donors. Donor age, sex, ethnicity and CMV serostatus were compiled alongside the repertoire data. The paper's findings and limits, for the study overall: Immune exposure information for the cohort was limited to CMV serostatus. A later analysis found that HLA-associated TCR beta chains were more clonally expanded and had lower generation probabilities than equally common non-associated chains. A later analysis found that most CMV-associated TCR beta chains appeared HLA-restricted, with HLA associations seemingly driven largely by CMV exposure. In the study, approximately 160 TCR beta chains were listed as associated with cytomegalovirus. The cohort was sequenced for TCR beta chains only, and without alpha or paired-chain data the features that could be detected were limited. In vitro tests confirmed that three of the cytomegalovirus-associated TCR beta chains recognize cytomegalovirus antigens. The authors suggested that the approach could potentially be extended to other disease states and immunological phenotypes. A later analysis reported that several top co-occurrence clusters appeared linked to parvovirus B19, influenza, CMV and Epstein-Barr virus. While some public TCRs were present in many individuals, most TCR sequences turned up only very rarely across donors. A further reported finding was that TCR beta sequences accurately predicted the HLA-A and HLA-B alleles for most subjects in the first cohort. Some IMGT-functional V segments, including TRBV6-2 and TRBV6-3, could not be distinguished by the 87-base-pair reads and were therefore excluded. The classifier was reported to diagnose cytomegalovirus status with high specificity and sensitivity in both the original and validation cohorts. HLA typing was unavailable for some donors at each locus, so association tests used only the typed subset. When HLA alleles, especially DR and DQ, strongly co-occurred, attributing TCR associations to individual alleles was difficult. Linkage disequilibrium might explain the correlated functional status among segregating V segments, but an unknown experimental factor could not be excluded. In a later analysis, about 17,000 TCR beta sequences were associated with specific HLA alleles at a false discovery rate of 0.05. Sequencing depth was assumed to be roughly uniform across donors in the presence/absence analyses, though that assumption may not hold. A later genetic analysis reported fewer N-insertions in productive TCRs among donors in an Asian-associated ancestry cluster than the approximately 700-donor mean. In a later genetic analysis, a missense DCLRE1C variant was associated with V-gene and J-gene trimming of TCR beta chains, and the association was replicated in an independent cohort. An earlier analysis of roughly 570 of the donors showed that most TCR beta V segments appeared in productive rearrangements either about 87% or about 30% of the time, which broadly matched IMGT annotations. A later analysis found that TCR association rates varied across HLA loci, with DRB1 alleles showing the most associated TCRs and HLA-C alleles the fewest. The earlier analysis of about 600 of the donors excluded some 15 rarely observed V segments, including chromosome 9 orphons, because counts were too low. A cluster of highly shared sequence variants was judged likely to represent a technical artifact of the sequencing pipeline.

In total, fewer than 750 healthy bone marrow donors made up the cohort. Cohort members were all nominally healthy when sampled, although unrecorded immune exposures were likely present. The donor tested CMV seronegative and was one of the 352 seronegative cohort members. A peripheral blood sample was provided by each donor, and peripheral blood mononuclear cells were used for TCR beta sequencing. Genomic DNA extraction from the blood cell samples was performed with the Qiagen DNeasy Blood Extraction Kit. Counted from cysteine to phenylalanine, this CDR3 has 15 amino acids. The only DNA kept is the CDR3, 45 bases in frame from the first base. The germline V gene (reference sequence) supplies CDR1 WNHNN and CDR2 SYGVQD. V is cut back by 2 bases and J by 1 base, with 4 bases in the junction unmatched. Library construction relied on the immunoSEQ multiplex PCR assay. For the multiplex PCR, a mixture combining 60 forward primers for TCR Vbeta segments and 13 reverse primers for TCR Jbeta segments was used. Amplification of the CDR3 region of rearranged TCR beta genes was performed with a multiplex PCR assay on genomic DNA. The Illumina HiSeq System was used to sequence the amplified TCR beta libraries as 87-base-pair reads. The authors' pipeline ran thus. Across the 666 repertoires, a later analysis counted approximately 75 million unique TCR beta chains, 8.5 million to 12 million of which were shared by at least two donors. Raw reads were error-corrected and collapsed into unique sequences with a nearest-neighbor algorithm that merged closely related sequences to remove PCR and sequencing errors. CDR3 sequences were aligned to IMGT reference sequences to assign V, D and J gene segments. For a sequence to be retained, a match of at least six nucleotides to both a V gene segment and a J gene segment was required. Rearrangements were classified as productive when the CDR3 lacked stop codons and remained in frame with V and J, and all other rearrangements were classified as non-productive. Following IMGT convention, CDR3 was defined as the stretch from the second conserved V-encoded cysteine to the conserved J-encoded phenylalanine. The earlier analysis of fewer than 750 of the donors excluded sequences that lacked an unambiguous match to a single V gene segment. An earlier analysis of 550 to 650 of the donors classified V segments as functional when productive rearrangements were above 56.7% and as segregating when the standard deviation between donors was above 5%. A statistical classification framework was built to diagnose cytomegalovirus status from the catalog of TCR beta chain sequences. In a later analysis, TCR nucleotide sequences were compared against IMGT/GENE-DB human TR gene sequences so that V and J genes could be assigned. Using the TCRdist pipeline, a later analysis assigned CDR3 sequences along with most-parsimonious VDJ recombination scenarios. In a later analysis, each TCR beta chain was defined by its CDR3 amino acid sequence together with its V-gene family, and reads lacking a unique V-gene family were excluded. In a later analysis, 450 to 600 highly shared, low-generation-probability nucleotide sequences were removed to address suspected cross-contamination and a sequencing artifact. In a later analysis, a clonal expansion index was calculated for each public chain from normalized within-repertoire ranks of inferred template counts. Generation probabilities in a later analysis came from a VDJ recombination model fitted to out-of-frame rearrangements, and those results were checked against IGoR. A later analysis scored TCR-TCR, TCR-HLA and TCR-CMV co-occurrence with hypergeometric tests, applying a repertoire-size bias correction to TCR pairs. In a later analysis, false discovery rates were estimated by permuting HLA or CMV assignments 20 times. In a later analysis, co-occurring TCRs were grouped using DBSCAN, and TCRdist sequence similarity was added for clustering within HLA-allele-positive subsets. Repertoires with fewer than 30,000 or more than 120,000 public chains, plus five repertoires with anomalous nucleotide sharing, were excluded from co-occurrence clustering. Drawn from immuneACCESS, this table holds only the in-frame rearrangements with V and J called that TCRdb kept. Clones are partly lost; checked studies trace under half to an unresolved V gene and leave the rest unexplained. From that table come the V and J calls and clone size; the DNA was used to work out D and trimming. The sample records approximately 150,000 clones, 60% to 80% of which are singletons. The ten largest make up 0.55% to 0.8% of the sample.

This clonotype was obtained from a male donor in good health and CMV-seronegative. The rearranged chain carries TRBV10-1 and TRBJ2-7, with 8 middle bases fitting TRBD1. Specimen: PBMCs. CDR3 reads: CASSEGDRSSYEQYF. The DNA is TGCGCCAGCAGTGAGGGGGACAGGTCTTCCTACGAGCAGTACTTC.